The sequence of this T cell receptor beta chain was determined in a study of metastatic and nonmetastatic thyroid tumors. Study summary: Repertoire comparison spanned blood and tumor or nodule tissue of malignant and benign thyroid patients.

General study points: Malignant thyroid tumors reportedly had TCR beta diversity that was significantly higher than in benign nodules, in blood and tumor.

Points on this clone: Its specificity is unknown.

V was shortened by 4 bases and J by 7 bases, with 20 bases between the two germline ends. Germline values: CDR1 SGHRS, CDR2 YFSETQ. This CDR3 contains 15 residues. Via MiXCR, TCRdb re-called the PCR reads. This table has about 15,000 clones, approximately 20% appearing once. Patients were all untreated before their thyroid surgery. The rearrangement links TRBV5-1 to TRBJ1-2; tentative D call: TRBD1 (5 bases). The receptor was isolated from a female donor with papillary thyroid cancer or a benign thyroid nodule (not recorded which). Some clones in this sample may be carry-over from other donors' samples. The sequencing sample was made of blood. DNA for the CDR3: TGCGCCAGCAGCCAGGGTACCGTGGGGCAAGGTGGCTACACCTTC. Translated: CASSQGTVGQGGYTF.